Listed here are 20 T cell receptor beta chains from one sample, sequenced in a study of early T cells in non-severe SARS-CoV-2 infection. Via MiXCR, TCRdb re-called the 5' RACE reads, giving one row per CDR3 protein. The table shows around 48,000 distinct CDR3 sequences, with less than 15% occurring only once. Source material: whole blood. The receptors originated from an adult who was a healthcare worker with PCR-confirmed SARS-CoV-2 infection or an uninfected control (not recorded which).

This clonotype was detected a few times. The rearrangement uses TRBV29-1 and TRBJ2-7; TRBD2 matches 10 bases. Per the germline V gene, CDR1 is SQVTM and CDR2 is ANQGSEA. This CDR3 spans 14 amino acids. J gave up 4 bases and V 5 bases, and 8 bases lay outside the gene matches. The CDR3 sequence is CSVRAGGPAYEQYF. The DNA of the CDR3 is TGCAGCGTTCGAGCGGGAGGGCCCGCGTACGAGCAGTACTTC.

This clonotype occurred a few times. This chain uses TRBV4-1 with TRBJ2-7; 7 bases line up with TRBD2. V was clipped by 0 bases and J by 7 bases; unmatched bases: 9. CDR1 and CDR2 (germline): MGHRA, YSYEKL. This CDR3 has 15 residues. The CDR3 sequence is CASSQDSRTSLEQYF. CDR3 bases: TGCGCCAGCAGCCAAGATTCCCGGACTAGTTTGGAGCAGTACTTC.

Ten or more counts support this clonotype. V gene TRBV5-8 combines with J gene TRBJ2-5; 16 bases fit TRBD2. The CDR3 spans 17 residues. With 4 bases clipped from V and 1 base from J, the junction kept 4 bases outside the gene matches. Germline V lookup: CDR1 SGHTS, CDR2 YDEGEE. The CDR3 bases are TGTGCCAGCAGCCCCGGGACTAGCGGGAGGGCCCAAGAGACCCAGTACTTC. It specifies CASSPGTSGRAQETQYF.

This clonotype was recorded a few times. V and J are TRBV29-1 and TRBJ2-5; 7 bases are shared with TRBD1. V trimming: 6 bases; J trimming: 3 bases; junction bases outside the gene matches: 4. The CDR3 is 12 residues long. Germline V lookup: CDR1 SQVTM, CDR2 ANQGSEA. The CDR3 loop reads CSVKGAEETQYF. The CDR3 DNA reads as TGCAGCGTAAAGGGGGCCGAAGAGACCCAGTACTTC.

The chain has TRBV12-3 or TRBV12-4 and TRBJ1-2; tentatively, D is TRBD1 (6 bases). Deletions cut 3 bases from V and 2 bases from J, with 22 bases between. The CDR3 sequence is 18 residues long. The chain's CDR3 is CASSFFRGKGETNYGYTF. The CDR3 coding sequence is TGTGCCAGCAGTTTCTTCAGGGGTAAAGGAGAAACAAACTATGGCTACACCTTC.

This clonotype was counted many times. V gene TRBV6-1 combines with J gene TRBJ2-7; 11 nucleotides align to TRBD1. The CDR3 has 14 residues. Germline assignment: CDR1 MNHNS and CDR2 SASEGT. V was pared by 7 bases and J by 0 bases, with 2 bases of the junction left unmatched. The CDR3 region has the DNA TGTGCCAGCAAGGGGACAGGGGGCTCCTACGAGCAGTACTTC. Protein product: CASKGTGGSYEQYF.

With regard to this clonotype: One end of the junction does not line up with germline, which may come from a read error. The chain links TRBV7-6 to TRBJ2-6, with D hard to call. This CDR3 contains 15 residues. Per germline, CDR1 SGHVS and CDR2 FNYEAQ. Here the CDR3 reads CAGSLGSSGANVLTF. In DNA, the CDR3 is TGTGCCGGCAGCTTAGGAAGCTCTGGGGCCAACGTCCTGACTTTC. Filled out from reference TRBV7-6 and TRBJ2-6, the complete variable domain reads GAGVSQSPRYKVTKRGQDVALRCDPISGHVSLYWYRQALGQGPEFLTYFNYEAQQDKSGLPNDRFSAERPEGSISTLTIQRTEQRDSAMYRCAGSLGSSGANVLTFGAGSRLTVL.

This chain links TRBV3-1 with TRBJ2-7; D gene uncertain. Germline values: CDR1 LGHDT, CDR2 YNNKEL (reference sequence). The CDR3 has 14 residues. The V gene lost 0 bases and the J gene lost 3 bases, with 9 bases spanning the gap. The DNA of the CDR3 is TGTGCCAGCAGCCAAGATAACAGCTACTACGAGCAGTACTTC. Protein product: CASSQDNSYYEQYF.

This clonotype showed up just a few times. The V call is TRBV2, the J call TRBJ2-5; 8 bases map to TRBD2. J was trimmed by 4 bases and V by 6 bases; bases with no gene match: 1. Germline V gives CDR1 SNHLY, CDR2 FYNNEI. There are 12 residues in the CDR3. CDR3 DNA sequence: TGTGCCAGCAGGCTAGCGGGAGAGACCCAGTACTTC. As protein: CASRLAGETQYF.

V usage is TRBV4-1 and J usage is TRBJ1-1; 7 bases are a match to TRBD1. Germline V gene sequence: CDR1 MGHRA, CDR2 YSYEKL. The ends lost 4 bases at V and 0 bases at J; junction bases unmatched: 5. The CDR3 extends over 15 amino acids. The CDR3 DNA sequence: TGCGCCAGCAGCCCGCCGGACAGGTTGAACACTGAAGCTTTCTTT. It translates to CASSPPDRLNTEAFF.

In this sample, this clonotype turned up many times. V gene TRBV7-8 combines with J gene TRBJ2-5, with a possible D match to TRBD1 (5 bases). The V end was cut by 1 base, the J end by 1 base, with 7 bases between. Per germline, CDR1 SGHVS and CDR2 FQNEAQ. CDR3 size: 14 residues. CDR3: CASSLEGIQETQYF. DNA of the CDR3: TGTGCCAGCAGCTTAGAGGGGATCCAAGAGACCCAGTACTTC.

This clonotype was counted only a few times. The rearrangement uses TRBV12-3 or TRBV12-4 and TRBJ2-3; 7 bases map to TRBD2. The ends lost 6 bases at V and 0 bases at J; junction bases unmatched: 12. This CDR3 has 17 amino acids. CDR3 nucleotides: TGTGCCAGCAGCCTCTCAAGGCCAGCGGGAAGCACAGATACGCAGTATTTT. Encoded protein: CASSLSRPAGSTDTQYF.

The chain combines TRBV19 with TRBJ1-2, with D maybe TRBD1 (5 bases). The germline V gene encodes CDR1 LNHDA and CDR2 SQIVND (reference sequence). Between the trimmed V and J ends, which lost 3 bases and 3 bases, there was a span of 14 bases. This CDR3 has 15 amino acids. CDR3 sequence reads: CASSMATPGDYGYTF. CDR3 nucleotides: TGTGCCAGTAGTATGGCCACACCGGGGGACTATGGCTACACCTTC. The whole variable domain, remainder taken from reference TRBV19 and TRBJ1-2, is DGGITQSPKYLFRKEGQNVTLSCEQNLNHDAMYWYRQDPGQGLRLIYYSQIVNDFQKGDIAEGYSVSREKKESFPLTVTSAQKNPTAFYLCASSMATPGDYGYTFGSGTRLTVV.

This clonotype was seen at least ten times. The gene calls are TRBV25-1 and TRBJ1-1; no firm D call. Trimming pared 7 bases from V and 0 bases from J, leaving 15 bases between. Looked up from germline, CDR1 is MGHDK and CDR2 is SYGVNS. The CDR3 runs 15 residues. The CDR3 region is CASTPLDRLNTEAFF. The CDR3 region has the DNA TGTGCCAGCACCCCCCTAGACCGACTGAACACTGAAGCTTTCTTT. The variable domain in full, with the rest retrieved from reference TRBV25-1 and TRBJ1-1, is EADIYQTPRYLVIGTGKKITLECSQTMGHDKMYWYQQDPGMELHLIHYSYGVNSTEKGDLSSESTVSRIRTEHFPLTLESARPSHTSQYLCASTPLDRLNTEAFFGQGTRLTVV.

This clonotype occurred a few times. The J gene is TRBJ2-7, the V gene TRBV11-2; D remains ambiguous. Germline values: CDR1 SGHAT, CDR2 FQNNGV. This CDR3 is 11 amino acids long. Trimming removed 9 bases from V and 4 bases from J, with 10 bases in between. CDR3 sequence reads: CASLVGYEQYF. For the CDR3, the DNA is TGTGCCAGTCTGGTCGGTTACGAGCAGTACTTC. Drawing the rest from reference TRBV11-2 and TRBJ2-7, the complete variable domain is EAGVAQSPRYKIIEKRQSVAFWCNPISGHATLYWYQQILGQGPKLLIQFQNNGVVDDSQLPKDRFSAERLKGVDSTLKIQPAKLEDSAVYLCASLVGYEQYFGPGTRLTVT.

This clonotype was picked up many times. J is TRBJ1-1 and V is TRBV5-4; no definite D call. V lost 0 bases and J lost 11, with 11 bases in between. Germline-derived CDR1 and CDR2 are SGHNT and YYREEE (reference sequence). The CDR3 is made up of 12 amino acids. The CDR3 bases are TGTGCCAGCAGCTTGGGACCAACCCGCGCTTTCTTT. The encoded protein is CASSLGPTRAFF.

The J gene is TRBJ2-7, the V gene TRBV5-6, with D perhaps being TRBD1 or TRBD2 (5 bases each). CDR3 length: 13 residues. Between the trimmed V and J ends, which lost 5 bases and 9 bases, there was a span of 18 bases. The germline gives CDR1 SGHDT, CDR2 YYEEEE. The CDR3 is CASSYRDVRGQYF. The CDR3 DNA sequence: TGTGCCAGCAGTTACCGGGACGTTCGGGGGCAGTACTTC.

The rearrangement joins TRBV28 to TRBJ1-6; perhaps TRBD1 as D (5 bases). This CDR3 comprises 15 residues. Trimming shortened V by 5 bases and J by 13 bases, and 21 bases separated the two germline ends. Germline V CDR1 and CDR2: MDHEN, SYDVKM. CDR3 protein: CASSLPGPTEAPLHF. The CDR3 region has the DNA TGTGCCAGCAGTCTACCGGGACCGACCGAAGCTCCCCTCCACTTT. Variable domain in full (rest from reference TRBV28 and TRBJ1-6): DVKVTQSSRYLVKRTGEKVFLECVQDMDHENMFWYRQDPGLGLRLIYFSYDVKMKEKGDIPEGYSVSREKKERFSLILESASTNQTSMYLCASSLPGPTEAPLHFGNGTRLTVT.

This chain joins TRBV6-5 and TRBJ2-7, with TRBD2 matching 10 bases. J lost 2 bases, V lost 6 bases, and 7 bases had no gene match. The CDR3 length is 15 residues. CDR1 MNHEY and CDR2 SVGAGI come from the germline V gene. The CDR3 protein is CASRKGLAGAYEQYF. Written as DNA, the CDR3 is TGTGCCAGCAGGAAGGGTCTAGCGGGAGCCTACGAGCAGTACTTC.

This clonotype has at least ten counts. The chain uses TRBV28 and TRBJ2-3, with 7 bases aligning to TRBD2. After removal of 5 bases from V and 1 base from J, the junction contained 18 bases not matched to a gene. This CDR3 comprises 19 residues. Germline loops: CDR1 MDHEN, CDR2 SYDVKM. The CDR3 DNA is TGTGCCAGCAGTAGTCCAACCCAGCGGGACGGGCGAGGCACAGATACGCAGTATTTT. Amino acids: CASSSPTQRDGRGTDTQYF.